Each of the 18 T cell receptor beta chains below was sequenced from the same sample in a study of early T cells in non-severe SARS-CoV-2 infection. TCRdb re-derived calls from the 5' RACE reads in MiXCR, one entry per CDR3 protein. Found here are about 34,000 distinct CDR3 sequences, approximately 6% of them singletons; the top ten hold approximately 7.5%. Material: whole blood. The receptors stem from an adult who was a healthcare worker with PCR-confirmed SARS-CoV-2 infection or an uninfected control (not recorded which).

This clonotype turned up a few times. This chain uses TRBV20-1 with TRBJ2-5; D not certain. The CDR3 length is 13 residues. Trimming removed 3 bases from V and 4 bases from J, with 12 bases in between. The germline V gene encodes CDR1 DFQATT and CDR2 SNEGSKA (reference sequence). The CDR3 DNA reads as TGCAGTGCTAGTCGGCAGTTACGAGAGACCCAGTACTTC. Protein product: CSASRQLRETQYF.

This clonotype was recorded a few times. This chain joins TRBV6-5 and TRBJ1-2; 9 bases map to TRBD1. Losses at the gene ends were 8 bases for V and 4 bases for J; bases not matched to a gene: 5. CDR3 length: 13 amino acids. CDR1 is MNHEY and CDR2 is SVGAGI in the germline V gene. The CDR3 DNA sequence: TGTGCCAGCCGACAGGGGGACCGCTATGGCTACACCTTC. Protein sequence: CASRQGDRYGYTF.

This clonotype was seen more than once but under ten times. This chain connects TRBV29-1 to TRBJ2-7; D is unclear. The CDR3 contains 12 residues. V shed 3 bases and J shed 6 bases, with 12 bases lying between them. Germline CDR1 reads SQVTM; CDR2 reads ANQGSEA. The CDR3 region is CSVESGSGEQYF. CDR3 coding DNA: TGCAGCGTTGAGTCAGGTTCGGGCGAGCAGTACTTC.

In its sample, this clonotype was seen many times. This chain links TRBV4-1 with TRBJ2-3; D ambiguous. Trimming left V 3 bases short and J 7 bases short, with 14 bases between. Germline CDR1 reads MGHRA; CDR2 reads YSYEKL. The CDR3 sequence is 14 residues long. CDR3 sequence reads: CASSHETGSYTQYF. CDR3 nucleotide sequence: TGCGCCAGCAGCCACGAAACCGGTAGTTATACGCAGTATTTT.

This clonotype was seen more than once but under ten times. The rearrangement links TRBV20-1 to TRBJ2-1; 7 positions match TRBD1. This CDR3 contains 14 residues. Germline assignment: CDR1 DFQATT and CDR2 SNEGSKA (reference sequence). The trim removed 6 bases at V and 0 bases at J, leaving 5 bases unmatched. The CDR3 is CSAMTGLSYNEQFF. The CDR3 DNA is TGCAGTGCAATGACAGGGCTCTCCTACAATGAGCAGTTCTTC.

This clonotype was detected many times. Here the CDR3 DNA reads TGTGCCATCAGTGATGGGGAGGGGGGCACTGAAGCTTTCTTT. Amino acids: CAISDGEGGTEAFF. The rearrangement links TRBV10-3 to TRBJ1-1; a possible D gene is TRBD1 (6 bases). Germline lookup yields CDR1 ENHRY and CDR2 SYGVKD. V lost 3 bases and J 4 bases, leaving 12 bases between the germline ends. The CDR3 consists of 14 residues.

The genes are TRBV7-2 and TRBJ2-3; possible D gene TRBD2, 7 bases. V lost 5 bases, J lost 7 bases, and 25 bases lay in between. Per germline, CDR1 SGHTA and CDR2 FQGNSA. The CDR3 has 17 residues. The CDR3 region is CASSQIPPGGPTNTQYF. CDR3 sequence (DNA): TGTGCCAGCAGCCAGATCCCCCCGGGGGGCCCCACGAATACGCAGTATTTT.

In this sample, this clonotype turned up many times. DNA of the CDR3: TGTGCCTGGACCGGGACAGGTAACAATGAGCAGTTCTTC. This translates into CAWTGTGNNEQFF. The chain is built from TRBV30 and TRBJ2-1, with 8 bases lining up with TRBD1. CDR3 length: 13 amino acids. Germline loops: CDR1 GTSNPN, CDR2 SVGIG (reference sequence). V lost 4 bases to trimming and J lost 5 bases; unmatched junction nucleotides: 4.

At least ten counts were recorded for this clonotype. The chain couples TRBV11-2 to TRBJ2-1; 11 bases fit TRBD2. The CDR3 covers 15 residues. Germline CDR1 is SGHAT and CDR2 is FQNNGV. V dropped 3 bases and J dropped 7; count of bases not matched to a gene: 5. In nucleotides, the CDR3 is TGTGCCAGCAGCTTTAGCGGGGGGGTGTGGAATGAGCAGTTCTTC. This gives the protein CASSFSGGVWNEQFF.

This clonotype showed up many times. This sequence joins TRBV6-5 and TRBJ2-1; D may correspond to TRBD1 or TRBD2 (6 bases each). With 4 bases removed from V and 7 bases from J, the gap between germline ends came to 14 bases. This CDR3 is 14 amino acids long. Germline-derived CDR1 and CDR2 are MNHEY and SVGAGI. The CDR3 DNA is TGTGCCAGCAGTTTAGGGGGGCCACGGAATGAGCAGTTCTTC. Translating gives CASSLGGPRNEQFF.

This clonotype was observed many times. The rearrangement links TRBV4-2 to TRBJ1-6; D might be TRBD1 (6 bases). The CDR3 contains 16 residues. In germline, CDR1 is LGHNA, CDR2 YNFKEQ. Trimming left V 3 bases short and J 7 bases short, with 16 bases between. The CDR3 DNA is TGTGCCAGCAGCCAGAAGGACAGAATCGGGAATTCACCCCTCCACTTT. This translates into CASSQKDRIGNSPLHF.

This clonotype was detected many times. The gene calls are TRBV4-1 and TRBJ2-1; 10 bases fit TRBD2. The germline V gene encodes CDR1 MGHRA and CDR2 YSYEKL. J gave up 7 bases and V 0 bases, and 3 bases lay outside the gene matches. The CDR3 is 15 residues long. CDR3 bases: TGCGCCAGCAGCCAAGAACTAGCGGGGTGGAATGAGCAGTTCTTC. It encodes CASSQELAGWNEQFF.

V usage is TRBV7-2 and J usage is TRBJ2-5; D ambiguous. The CDR3 runs 14 residues. Germline CDR1 and CDR2: SGHTA and FQGNSA. V shed 5 bases and J shed 2 bases, with 12 bases lying between them. The CDR3 reads CASSQVSQQETQYF. CDR3 sequence (DNA): TGTGCCAGCAGCCAAGTCTCACAACAAGAGACCCAGTACTTC.

This clonotype was picked up many times. As DNA, the CDR3 is TGTGCCAGCAGCTTACTTAATGAGCAGTTCTTC. This gives the protein CASSLLNEQFF. This chain uses TRBV7-2 with TRBJ2-1, with no clear D. The V end was cut by 2 bases, the J end by 7 bases, with 3 bases between. The CDR3 has 11 residues. Germline CDR1 and CDR2: SGHTA and FQGNSA.

The rearrangement uses TRBV9 and TRBJ2-2; D not resolved. Trimming took 0 bases from V and 6 from J, leaving 24 bases between them. Germline assignment: CDR1 SGDLS and CDR2 YYNGEE. CDR3 length: 19 residues. CDR3: CASSVGFSSPNANPGELFF. As DNA, the CDR3 is TGTGCCAGCAGCGTAGGTTTTAGCTCCCCGAATGCAAACCCCGGGGAGCTGTTTTTT.

In its sample, this clonotype was seen a few times. The V gene is TRBV28, the J gene TRBJ2-1; D is unclear. Per germline, CDR1 MDHEN and CDR2 SYDVKM. V was trimmed by 3 bases and J by 7 bases, leaving 10 bases between them. This CDR3 is 13 amino acids long. The DNA for the CDR3 is TGTGCCAGCAGTTTCCAGTCTTATAATGAGCAGTTCTTC. Translation gives CASSFQSYNEQFF.

The table lists this clonotype with many counts. The chain links TRBV11-2 to TRBJ1-3; tentative D call: TRBD1 (6 bases). The CDR3 is 16 amino acids. Trimming removed 4 bases at V and 0 bases at J, with 13 bases between. CDR1 SGHAT and CDR2 FQNNGV come from the germline V gene. The DNA for the CDR3 is TGTGCCAGCAGCTCCTGGGGACAAAGCTCTGGAAACACCATATATTTT. Encoded protein: CASSSWGQSSGNTIYF.

This clonotype has ten or more counts. The rearrangement links TRBV6-6 to TRBJ2-3, with 9 nucleotides matching TRBD2. J lost 3 bases, V lost 6 bases, and 7 bases had no gene match. In germline, CDR1 is MNHNY, CDR2 SVGAGI (reference sequence). The CDR3 extends over 15 amino acids. CDR3 region: CASSQGLAKTDTQYF. In DNA form, the CDR3 reads TGTGCCAGCAGCCAAGGACTAGCGAAGACAGATACGCAGTATTTT.